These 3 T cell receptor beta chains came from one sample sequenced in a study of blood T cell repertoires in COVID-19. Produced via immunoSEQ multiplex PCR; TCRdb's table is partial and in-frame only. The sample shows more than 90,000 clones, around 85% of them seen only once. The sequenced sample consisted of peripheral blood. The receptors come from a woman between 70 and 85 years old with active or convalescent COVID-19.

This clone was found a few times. The CDR3 DNA is TGTTCTAAGGGCGGGGACAGAAAGGGCACTGAAGCTTTCTTT. Protein product: CSKGGDRKGTEAFF. The J gene is TRBJ1-1, the V gene TRBV21-1; the tabulated D call, TRBD1, remains unverified against the DNA. TRBV21-1 is a pseudogene segment. The CDR3 loop spans 14 amino acids.

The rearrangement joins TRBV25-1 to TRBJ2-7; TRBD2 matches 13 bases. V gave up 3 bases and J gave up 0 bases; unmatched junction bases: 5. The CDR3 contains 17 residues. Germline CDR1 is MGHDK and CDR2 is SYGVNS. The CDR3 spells CASSDLTSGRYSYEQYF. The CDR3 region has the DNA TGTGCCAGCAGTGACTTGACTAGCGGGAGGTACTCCTACGAGCAGTACTTC.

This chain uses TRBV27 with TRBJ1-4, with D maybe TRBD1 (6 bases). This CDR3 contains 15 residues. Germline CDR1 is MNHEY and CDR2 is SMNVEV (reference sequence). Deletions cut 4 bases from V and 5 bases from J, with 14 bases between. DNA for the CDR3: TGTGCCAGCAGTTCTTACAGGGAGGGAAATGAAAAACTGTTTTTT. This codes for CASSSYREGNEKLFF.